This TCR beta chain originates from a study of blood T cell repertoires in COVID-19. Study as a whole: Both acute and convalescent COVID-19 samples were obtained from the United States, Italy and Spain. Nucleic acid was either cDNA or gDNA, and it came from T cells, B-cell-depleted T cells, or PBMCs.

In the original workflow: Amplification of reference gene primers provided the estimated nucleated cell counts. TCRdb's table, derived via immunoSEQ multiplex PCR, lists solely in-frame clones and lacks some. V, J and clone size derive from that table, while D and trimming were established from the DNA sequence. This sample has 250,000 or so clones, with just under 85% found just once. Germline V gene lookup returns CDR1 DFQATT and CDR2 SNEGSKA (reference sequence). The CDR3 extends over 14 amino acids. With 3 bases removed from V and 2 bases from J, the gap between germline ends came to 10 bases. The source material was peripheral blood. The source of this sequence is a man aged 50 to 60 with acute or convalescent COVID-19. The chain joins TRBV20-1 to TRBJ2-2; possibly TRBD1 for D (6 bases). The CDR3 here is CSASLGGNTGELFF. The CDR3 DNA reads TGCAGTGCTAGTCTAGGGGGAAACACCGGGGAGCTGTTTTTT.